The clone carrying this TCR beta chain was seen once. The data were taken from a study of blood T cells in healthy people across ages. This CDR3 region has 15 residues. Germline CDR1 is DFQATT and CDR2 is SNEGSKA (reference sequence). V shed 3 bases and J 0 bases; nucleotides not matched to a gene: 6. Then a second PCR, running about 6 to 11 cycles, was carried out with a sample-barcoded 5' primer and a J-beta primer mix. TCRdb re-analysed the 5' RACE reads in MiXCR, keeping a single row per CDR3 protein. The repertoire holds approximately 800,000 distinct CDR3 sequences, with roughly 60% as singletons.

This chain uses TRBV20-1 with TRBJ2-3; the match to TRBD2 covers 7 bases. The sequence was collected from a young man in good health. What was sequenced was blood. This chain's CDR3 is CSASLTSRSTDTQYF. The CDR3 DNA reads as TGCAGTGCTAGCCTGACTAGCAGAAGCACAGATACGCAGTATTTT.